A selection of T cell receptor beta chains follows, all from one sample in a study of blood T cell repertoires in COVID-19. Produced via immunoSEQ multiplex PCR; TCRdb's table is partial and in-frame only. The table includes about 66,000 clones, nearly 90% detected once. What was sequenced was peripheral blood. Receptors originate from a man between 65 and 85 years old with acute or convalescent COVID-19. CDR3s include the opening cysteine and the closing phenylalanine or tryptophan. A D gene is named only where the DNA matches it firmly. Expanded clones are given a class, and other clones once, few, many or no size at all.

D gene	V gene	J gene	clone size	CDR3 protein	CDR3 DNA
NA	TRBV27	TRBJ2-7	NA	CASSLPAGFHF	TGTGCCAGCAGTTTACCGGCAGGCTTCCACTTC
TRBD1	TRBV5-6	TRBJ1-2	NA	CASSRGQVNYGYTF	TGTGCCAGCAGCCGGGGACAGGTTAACTATGGCTACACCTTC
NA	TRBV28	TRBJ1-6	NA	CASLQGSSPLHF	TGTGCCTCATTGCAGGGGAGTTCACCCCTCCACTTT
NA	TRBV6-6	TRBJ2-3	few	CASSSRLEADTQYF	TGTGCCAGCAGCTCCCGACTAGAGGCCGATACGCAGTATTTT
NA	TRBV7-2	TRBJ2-5	NA	CASSLGGPWETQYF	TGTGCCAGCAGCTTAGGGGGGCCGTGGGAGACCCAGTACTTC
NA	TRBV6-2/TRBV6-3	TRBJ1-6	NA	CASSYTGQNSPLHF	TGTGCCAGCAGTTACACAGGACAGAATTCACCCCTCCACTTT
NA	TRBV4-2	TRBJ1-1	NA	CASSLPGVMNTEAFF	TGTGCCAGCAGCCTCCCCGGGGTAATGAACACTGAAGCTTTCTTT
NA	TRBV5-4	TRBJ2-7	once	CASSLTQGRFSYEQYF	TGTGCCAGCAGCCTAACACAGGGGAGGTTTTCCTACGAGCAGTACTTC
TRBD2	TRBV15	TRBJ2-1	NA	CATRTSGAWEQFF	TGTGCCACCAGGACTAGCGGGGCTTGGGAGCAGTTCTTC
TRBD1	TRBV9	TRBJ1-2	once	CASSARQGVPPYGYTF	TGTGCCAGCAGCGCCCGTCAGGGGGTCCCCCCCTATGGCTACACCTTC
TRBD1	TRBV5-1	TRBJ1-1	NA	CASSHGTALDTEAFF	TGCGCCAGCAGCCACGGGACAGCCCTTGACACTGAAGCTTTCTTT
TRBD1	TRBV7-2	TRBJ2-5	NA	CASKPRGRETQYF	TGTGCCAGCAAACCCAGGGGGCGGGAGACCCAGTACTTC
NA	TRBV19	TRBJ2-3	NA	CASSFRVTDTQYF	TGTGCCAGTAGTTTCAGGGTCACAGATACGCAGTATTTT
TRBD2	TRBV5-6	TRBJ2-3	NA	CASSVSGGPTDTQYF	TGTGCCAGCAGCGTCAGCGGGGGGCCCACAGATACGCAGTATTTT
TRBD1	TRBV7-9	TRBJ1-1	NA	CASSSPGQGTEAFF	TGTGCCAGCAGCTCGCCGGGACAGGGGACTGAAGCTTTCTTT
TRBD1	TRBV7-8	TRBJ2-1	NA	CASSPRTGDYNEQFF	TGTGCCAGCAGTCCTAGGACAGGAGACTACAATGAGCAGTTCTTC
TRBD1	TRBV14	TRBJ1-1	NA	CASRRTGGLNTEAFF	TGTGCCAGCAGACGGACAGGGGGATTGAACACTGAAGCTTTCTTT
NA	TRBV7-2	TRBJ2-7	NA	CASSPSRDTYEQYF	TGTGCCAGCAGCCCTAGTCGGGACACCTACGAGCAGTACTTC
NA	TRBV2	TRBJ1-2	NA	CASAGTYGGYTF	TGTGCCAGCGCCGGGACTTACGGGGGCTACACCTTC